The rows below give T cell receptor beta chains drawn from one sample of a study of blood T cell repertoires in COVID-19. Some clones are missing from TCRdb's copy, which holds only in-frame ones; the method was immunoSEQ multiplex PCR. In the table there are 350,000 to 450,000 clones, around 92% of which are singletons. The sample consisted of PBMCs or T cells enriched from blood (not recorded which). The source is a woman aged 25 to 39 who had recovered from COVID-19. Both conserved end residues are part of each CDR3. The D gene is left open where the match is weak. The size entry is marked missing in some rows and otherwise reads once, few, many or a size class.

d_call j_call v_call clone_size cdr3_aa cdr3_nt
TRBD1 TRBJ1-4 TRBV18 - CASSTGTDLVPYNEKLFF TGTGCCAGCTCAACCGGGACAGATCTCGTTCCTTATAATGAAAAACTGTTTTTT
TRBD1 TRBJ1-4 TRBV6-5 - CASSLRDSHEKLFF TGTGCCAGCAGCCTGCGGGACAGCCACGAAAAACTGTTTTTT
TRBD1 TRBJ1-5 TRBV12-5 once CASGWSPGDRENQPQHF TGTGCTAGTGGTTGGAGCCCCGGGGACAGGGAGAATCAGCCCCAGCATTTT
- TRBJ1-2 TRBV6-5 - CASSSTGLSYGYTF TGTGCCAGCAGCAGTACAGGGCTCTCCTATGGCTACACCTTC
- TRBJ2-7 TRBV27 - CASSLSWGLSSYEQYF TGTGCCAGCAGTTTATCGTGGGGACTCAGCTCCTACGAGCAGTACTTC
- TRBJ2-5 TRBV11-2 - CASSLNNQETQYF TGTGCCAGCAGCTTGAACAACCAAGAGACCCAGTACTTC
- TRBJ2-1 TRBV29-1 - CSTYSGEQFF TGCAGCACTTACTCCGGTGAGCAGTTCTTC
TRBD1 TRBJ2-3 TRBV6-5 - CASRDPGQLDTQYF TGTGCCAGCAGAGACCCGGGACAGTTAGATACGCAGTATTTT
TRBD1 TRBJ2-1 TRBV27 - CASWGQGGSGRGNEQFF TGTGCCAGCTGGGGACAGGGTGGTAGCGGGCGGGGGAATGAGCAGTTCTTC
TRBD1 TRBJ2-2 TRBV27 - CASSFHGTGWNTGELFF TGTGCCAGCAGTTTCCATGGGACAGGGTGGAACACCGGGGAGCTGTTTTTT